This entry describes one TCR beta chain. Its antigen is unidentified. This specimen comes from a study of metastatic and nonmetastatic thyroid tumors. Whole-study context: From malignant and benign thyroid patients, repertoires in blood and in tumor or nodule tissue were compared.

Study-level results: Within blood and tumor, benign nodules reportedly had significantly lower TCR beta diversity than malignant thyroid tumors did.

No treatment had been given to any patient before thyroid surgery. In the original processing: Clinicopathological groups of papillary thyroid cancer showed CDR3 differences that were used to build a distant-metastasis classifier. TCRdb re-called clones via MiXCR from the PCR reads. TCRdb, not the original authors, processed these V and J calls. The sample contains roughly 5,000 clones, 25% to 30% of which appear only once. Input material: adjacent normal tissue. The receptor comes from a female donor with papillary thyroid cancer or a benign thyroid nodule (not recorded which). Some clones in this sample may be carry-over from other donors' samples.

As DNA, the CDR3 is TGCAGTGCTAGATGGGACAGAAGCTCCTACAATGAGCAGTTCTTC. It codes for CSARWDRSSYNEQFF. V gene TRBV20-1 combines with J gene TRBJ2-1, with 7 positions matching TRBD1. The length of the CDR3 is 15 residues. CDR1 DFQATT and CDR2 SNEGSKA come from the germline V gene (reference sequence). V shed 2 bases and J 0 bases; nucleotides not matched to a gene: 4.